A selection of T cell receptor beta chains follows, all from one sample in a study of blood T cell repertoires in COVID-19. Data came from immunoSEQ multiplex PCR; TCRdb stores just in-frame clones and leaves some out. This table holds roughly 400,000 clones, approximately 91% found once. Sequencing was done on a sample of PBMCs or T cells enriched from blood (not recorded which). The receptor set was obtained from a woman aged 18 to 35 who had been exposed to COVID-19. CDR3s include the opening cysteine and the closing phenylalanine or tryptophan.

TRBV28	TRBJ2-4	CASSRGRADIQYF
TRBV23-1	TRBJ2-7	CASSLHRVCEQYF
TRBV6-6	TRBJ1-6	CASSYGSGNSPLHF
TRBV19	TRBJ1-3	CASQRTESSGNTIYF
TRBV9	TRBJ2-3	CASSGRVGTPTDTQYF
TRBV7-2	TRBJ2-7	CASSVHPGQGVYEQYF
TRBV6-4	TRBJ2-1	CASSGSGGAYNEQFF
TRBV2	TRBJ2-2	CASTRAGSSPTGELFF
TRBV29-1	TRBJ2-3	CSVEDPRLAGTDTQYF
TRBV13	TRBJ2-7	CASSLPRTGRYEQYF
TRBV3-1/TRBV3-2	TRBJ2-3	CASSQEFAGTTDTQYF
TRBV4-1	TRBJ2-3	CASSQDLIGGRADTQYF
TRBV7-8	TRBJ2-1	CASSLGPSRNSYNEQFF